This T cell receptor (beta chain) was recovered during a study of follicular helper T cells after annual influenza vaccination (dated 2017 in TCRdb). In terms of the full investigation: After each seasonal influenza vaccination, blood was collected on days 0, 7 and 28. The 2013-2014 samples were cryopreserved, while the 2015 samples were processed right after collection. To look at recall of cTfh clones, some subjects were tracked through successive annual vaccinations covering the 2013-2014, 2014-2015 and 2015-2016 seasons. One week after vaccination, a second recruited cohort of 11 to 12 subjects (Table S1) displayed a similar ICOS+CD38+ cTfh response. Multi-year samples were available from six subjects, with four subjects covering two vaccination seasons and two subjects covering three seasons.

Interpreted using the paper, the time point label stands for: 2015-2016 season, 7 days after influenza vaccination. Seasonal inactivated influenza vaccine (Fluvarix) was administered to adults, and sorted blood CD4 subsets were tracked by TCRB sequencing before and after vaccination. To be eligible, subjects had to be community-dwelling and could not have received an influenza vaccine during the previous 6 months. Exclusions included influenza vaccine contraindications, substance abuse, HIV/AIDS, active malignancy, immunomodulatory medication and active illness such as respiratory infection. Per time point, between roughly 35 and 100 mL of blood was sampled. Non-naive CD4+CXCR5+PD-1+ cells were defined as circulating Tfh and were sorted into two fractions, ICOS+CD38+ and ICOS-CD38-. Either Ficoll-Paque PLUS or SepMate separation was used to isolate PBMC. Cell subsets were sorted from PBMC on a BD FACS Aria before DNA extraction.

General conclusions and limits of the study: Day 7 ICOS+CD38+ clones were most often found later in ICOS-CD38- cTfh, suggesting that subset may serve as a memory reservoir. A recurrent oligoclonal ICOS+CD38+ cTfh response containing tetramer and AIM influenza-specific clonotypes was recalled by successive annual vaccinations. Rare clonotypes could not be sampled because productive TCRB sequences were recovered from only roughly 9-20% of the analyzed cells. ICOS+CD38+ cTfh clonality correlated with the frequency of that population, and its change correlated with the change in circulating plasmablast frequency.

From the cysteine up to the phenylalanine, the CDR3 has a length of 13 residues. Only CDR3 DNA is held: 39 bases, read in frame from base 1. Taken from the germline V gene, the CDR1 and CDR2 loops are ENHRY and SYGVKD. V loses 3 bases of germline sequence and J loses 11 bases, and the interval between the two ends is 14 bases. Library generation was performed with the immunoSEQ multiplex PCR assay. Adaptive Biotechnologies handled the TCRB amplification, library preparation, sequencing and preliminary bioinformatics at Survey level resolution. For TCRB sequencing, genomic DNA from sorted cTfh populations was amplified by multiplex PCR. In the original analysis: In R, clonality was calculated as 1 minus the normalized Shannon entropy, and the Gini index was computed using the R package ineq. Overlap score was the summed counts of shared sequences divided by total counts of all sequences in both compared samples. The significance of shared clonotypes was tested with Fisher's exact test, assuming a theoretical repertoire of 10^7 TCRB sequences. The table was pulled from immuneACCESS by TCRdb, which kept in-frame rearrangements only. Such tables lose some clones; where checked, under half of the loss comes from unresolved V genes, and the rest has no known cause. V and J calls and clone size are copied from that table; D and trimming were computed from the DNA. The sample profile shows some 9,300 clones; 70% to 90% of them were found once. Around 0.43% of the sample is held by the ten biggest clonotypes.

Details on this clone: It lacks a known antigen. No base quality values were provided; no much bigger clone lies one nucleotide off.

This receptor was taken from an adult who received the influenza vaccine. Rearrangement joined TRBV10-3 to TRBJ1-3, with no confident D gene call. The sequencing used CXCR5+ CD38- circulating T follicular helper cells from blood, collected 7 days after influenza vaccination. The cell subset or site label of this sample denotes: circulating Tfh, non-naive CD4+CXCR5+PD-1+ (ICOS+CD38+ or ICOS-CD38-). The DNA is as follows: TGTGCCATCAGTGATTCAGTAGAAACGGCCATATATTTT. Translated, this is CAISDSVETAIYF.